A single sample gave rise to the 10 T cell receptor beta chains below, sequenced in a study of post-analysis software for immune sequencing data. Unique-molecular-identifier-tagged TCR beta cDNA libraries were used. MiXCR, applied by TCRdb to the PCR reads, yields one record per CDR3 protein. The repertoire holds roughly 730,000 distinct CDR3 sequences, with roughly 27% as singletons. These receptors' targets are unknown. General study findings and limits: Five or six TRBV segments, TRBV5-6, TRBV5-1 and TRBV20-1 among them, were found more frequent in patients than controls.

Sequenced: blood. The receptors derive from a girl under 18 with multiple sclerosis.

This clonotype was seen a few times. The chain employs TRBV15 and TRBJ2-1; D perhaps matches TRBD2 (6 bases). Germline V gene sequence: CDR1 LNHNV, CDR2 YYDKDF (reference sequence). V was trimmed by 1 base and J by 3 bases, leaving 31 bases between them. The CDR3 is 22 residues long. The CDR3 region has the DNA TGTGCCACCAGCAGAGGCACACTCCCGGGCAGATGGGCCGGGAGACTCTACAATGAGCAGTTCTTC. This codes for CATSRGTLPGRWAGRLYNEQFF.

This clonotype was observed a handful of times. The chain combines TRBV7-8 with TRBJ2-7, with D perhaps being TRBD1 or TRBD2 (5 bases each). V was pared by 3 bases and J by 1 base, with 13 bases between. The CDR3 loop spans 15 amino acids. Germline V lookup: CDR1 SGHVS, CDR2 FQNEAQ. CDR3 protein: CASSLGTGRSYEQYF. The CDR3 nucleotides are TGTGCCAGCAGCTTGGGGACGGGGAGATCCTACGAGCAGTACTTC.

The chain links TRBV20-1 to TRBJ1-2; weak D call: TRBD1 (6 bases). Germline V gene data show CDR1 as DFQATT and CDR2 as SNEGSKA (reference sequence). V lost 3 bases to trimming and J lost 7 bases, with 15 bases between them. There are 13 residues in the CDR3. The CDR3 DNA reads as TGCAGTGCTAGCGGGACAAGAGGGTTTGGCTACACCTTC. Its translation: CSASGTRGFGYTF.

The sample holds a few counts of this clonotype. CDR3: CSASQKQETQYF. For the CDR3, the DNA is TGCAGTGCTTCGCAGAAGCAAGAGACCCAGTACTTC. The chain recombines TRBV20-1 with TRBJ2-5, with D unresolved. The V gene's germline CDR1 is DFQATT and CDR2 SNEGSKA (reference sequence). The CDR3 loop spans 12 amino acids. Trimming cost V 5 bases and J 2 bases, with 9 bases left between them.

CDR3 region: CSARDRLARDTQYF. In nucleotides, the CDR3 is TGCAGTGCTAGAGACAGACTGGCCAGGGATACGCAGTATTTT. The J gene is TRBJ2-3, the V gene TRBV20-1; no reliable D call. Trimming left V 0 bases short and J 6 bases short, with 13 bases between. CDR1 is DFQATT and CDR2 is SNEGSKA in the germline V gene (reference sequence). The CDR3 is 14 amino acids.

This clonotype has just a few counts. This chain links TRBV6-5 with TRBJ2-5; 9 nucleotides match TRBD2. Germline V CDR1 and CDR2: MNHEY, SVGAGI. CDR3 size: 14 residues. The ends lost 5 bases at V and 5 bases at J; junction bases unmatched: 6. The CDR3 DNA reads TGTGCCAGCAGTAGCGGGAGGATATTTGAGACCCAGTACTTC. Translation: CASSSGRIFETQYF.

The chain joins TRBV7-2 to TRBJ2-7; tentatively, D is TRBD1 (6 bases). Germline V gene sequence: CDR1 SGHTA, CDR2 FQGNSA. The CDR3 spans 14 residues. The V end lost 3 bases, the J end lost 3 bases, and 12 bases lay between the germline ends. This CDR3 is CASSLRQANYEQYF. CDR3 DNA sequence: TGTGCCAGCAGCTTGAGACAGGCTAACTACGAGCAGTACTTC. Variable domain in full (rest from reference TRBV7-2 and TRBJ2-7): GAGVSQSPSNKVTEKGKDVELRCDPISGHTALYWYRQSLGQGLEFLIYFQGNSAPDKSGLPSDRFSAERTGGSVSTLTIQRTQQEDSAVYLCASSLRQANYEQYFGPGTRLTVT.

The chain carries TRBV6-5 and TRBJ2-3; D is unresolved. The CDR3 is 13 amino acids. CDR1 and CDR2 (germline): MNHEY, SVGAGI. The DNA of the CDR3 is TGTACCACAGCCCTTCTTCGCACAGATACGCAGTATTTT. Its translation: CTTALLRTDTQYF.

The chain carries TRBV7-2 and TRBJ2-2, with 11 bases lining up with TRBD1. The germline V gene has CDR1 SGHTA and CDR2 FQGNSA. The CDR3 covers 15 residues. The J segment lost 4 bases and the V segment lost 5 bases, leaving 3 bases of the junction unmatched. CDR3 protein: CASSRTGGATGELFF. The CDR3 DNA follows: TGTGCCAGCAGCCGGACAGGGGGCGCCACCGGGGAGCTGTTTTTT.

This clonotype occurred once. A much larger clone is a single base away; this may be a read error. This rearrangement joins TRBV10-3 to TRBJ2-3; D is uncertain. Germline-derived CDR1 and CDR2 are ENHRY and SYGVKD. The CDR3 covers 11 residues. CDR3 in amino acids: CAISGTDAQYF. CDR3 sequence (DNA): TGTGCCATCAGTGGCACAGATGCGCAGTATTTT.